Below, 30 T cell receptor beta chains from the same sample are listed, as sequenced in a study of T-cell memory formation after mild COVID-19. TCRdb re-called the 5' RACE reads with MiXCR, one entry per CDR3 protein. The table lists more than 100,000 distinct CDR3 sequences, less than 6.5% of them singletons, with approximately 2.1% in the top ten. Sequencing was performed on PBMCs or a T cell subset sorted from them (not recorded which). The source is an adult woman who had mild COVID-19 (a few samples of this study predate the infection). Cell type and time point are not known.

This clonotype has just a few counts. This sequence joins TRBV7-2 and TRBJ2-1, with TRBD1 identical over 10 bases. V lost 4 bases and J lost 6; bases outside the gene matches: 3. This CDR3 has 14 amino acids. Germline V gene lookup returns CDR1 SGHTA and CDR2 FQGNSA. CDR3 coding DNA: TGTGCCAGCAGCTCATGGACAGGGGGCAATGAGCAGTTCTTC. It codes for CASSSWTGGNEQFF.

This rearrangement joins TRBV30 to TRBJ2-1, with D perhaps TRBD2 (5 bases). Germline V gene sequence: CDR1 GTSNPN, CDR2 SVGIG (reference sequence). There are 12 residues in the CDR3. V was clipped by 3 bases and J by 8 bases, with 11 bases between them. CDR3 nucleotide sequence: TGTGCCTGGAGAGCCGCGGGCGATGAGCAGTTCTTC. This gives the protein CAWRAAGDEQFF. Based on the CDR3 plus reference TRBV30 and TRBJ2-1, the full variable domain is SQTIHQWPATLVQPVGSPLSLECTVEGTSNPNLYWYRQAAGRGLQLLFYSVGIGQISSEVPQNLSASRPQDRQFILSSKKLLLSDSGFYLCAWRAAGDEQFFGPGTRLTVL.

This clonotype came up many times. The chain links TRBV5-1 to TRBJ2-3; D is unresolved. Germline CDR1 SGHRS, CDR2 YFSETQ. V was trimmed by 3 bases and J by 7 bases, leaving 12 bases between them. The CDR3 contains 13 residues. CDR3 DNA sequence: TGCGCCAGCAGCTCCGAGGTCTCGAATACGCAGTATTTT. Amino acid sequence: CASSSEVSNTQYF.

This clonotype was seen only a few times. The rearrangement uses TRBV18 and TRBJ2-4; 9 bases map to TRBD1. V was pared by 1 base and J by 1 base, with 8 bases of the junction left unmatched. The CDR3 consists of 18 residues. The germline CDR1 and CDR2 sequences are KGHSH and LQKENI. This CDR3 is CASSPRGPGQGAKNIQYF. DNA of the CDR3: TGTGCCAGCTCACCACGCGGACCGGGACAGGGTGCCAAAAACATTCAGTACTTC.

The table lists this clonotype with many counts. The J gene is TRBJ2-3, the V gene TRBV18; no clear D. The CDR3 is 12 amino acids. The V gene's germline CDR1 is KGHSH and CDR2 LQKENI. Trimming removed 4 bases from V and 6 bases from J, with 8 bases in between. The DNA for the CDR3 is TGTGCCAGCTCACAGGCTCGCGATACGCAGTATTTT. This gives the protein CASSQARDTQYF.

The CDR3: CASSGSGTGFYEQYF. The CDR3 bases are TGTGCCAGCAGCGGCTCCGGGACAGGGTTCTACGAGCAGTACTTC. This rearrangement joins TRBV25-1 to TRBJ2-7; 9 bases agree with TRBD1. This CDR3 comprises 15 residues. Germline values: CDR1 MGHDK, CDR2 SYGVNS. V was clipped by 6 bases and J by 3 bases; unmatched bases: 9.

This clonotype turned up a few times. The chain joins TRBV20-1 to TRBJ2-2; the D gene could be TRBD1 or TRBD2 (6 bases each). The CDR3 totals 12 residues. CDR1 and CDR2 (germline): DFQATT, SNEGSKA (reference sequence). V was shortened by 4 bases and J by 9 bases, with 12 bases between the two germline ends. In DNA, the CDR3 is TGCAGTGCTACCCAAGGGGGGTGGGAGCTGTTTTTT. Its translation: CSATQGGWELFF.

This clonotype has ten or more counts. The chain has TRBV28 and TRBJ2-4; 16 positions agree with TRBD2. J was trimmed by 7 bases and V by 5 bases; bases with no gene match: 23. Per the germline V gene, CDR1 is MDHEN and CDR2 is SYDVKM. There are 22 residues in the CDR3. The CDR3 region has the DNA TGTGCCAGCAGTCTAAAACAATTGGGACTAGCGGGAGGGCCTCGGGTCAGGAACATTCAGTACTTC. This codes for CASSLKQLGLAGGPRVRNIQYF. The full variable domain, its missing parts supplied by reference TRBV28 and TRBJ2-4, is DVKVTQSSRYLVKRTGEKVFLECVQDMDHENMFWYRQDPGLGLRLIYFSYDVKMKEKGDIPEGYSVSREKKERFSLILESASTNQTSMYLCASSLKQLGLAGGPRVRNIQYFGAGTRLSVL.

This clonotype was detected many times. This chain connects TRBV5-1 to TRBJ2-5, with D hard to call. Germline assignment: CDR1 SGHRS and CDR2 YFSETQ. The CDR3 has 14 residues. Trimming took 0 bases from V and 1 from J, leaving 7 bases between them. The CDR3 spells CASSLALSQETQYF. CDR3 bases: TGCGCCAGCAGCTTGGCCCTGTCCCAAGAGACCCAGTACTTC. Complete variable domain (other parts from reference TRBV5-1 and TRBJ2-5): KAGVTQTPRYLIKTRGQQVTLSCSPISGHRSVSWYQQTPGQGLQFLFEYFSETQRNKGNFPGRFSGRQFSNSRSEMNVSTLELGDSALYLCASSLALSQETQYFGPGTRLLVL.

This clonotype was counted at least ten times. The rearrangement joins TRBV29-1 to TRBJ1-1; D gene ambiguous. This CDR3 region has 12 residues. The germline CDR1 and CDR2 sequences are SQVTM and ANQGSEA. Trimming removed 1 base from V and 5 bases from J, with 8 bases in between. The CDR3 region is CSVEGVGTEAFF. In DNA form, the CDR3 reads TGCAGCGTTGAAGGGGTAGGGACTGAAGCTTTCTTT.

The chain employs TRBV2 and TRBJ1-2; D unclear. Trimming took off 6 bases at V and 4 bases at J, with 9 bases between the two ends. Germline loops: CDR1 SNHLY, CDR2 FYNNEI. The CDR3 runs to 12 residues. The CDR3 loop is CASRDDGYGYTF. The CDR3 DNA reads TGTGCCAGCAGGGATGACGGCTATGGCTACACCTTC. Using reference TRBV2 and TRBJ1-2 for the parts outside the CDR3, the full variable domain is EPEVTQTPSHQVTQMGQEVILRCVPISNHLYFYWYRQILGQKVEFLVSFYNNEISEKSEIFDDQFSVERPDGSNFTLKIRSTKLEDSAMYFCASRDDGYGYTFGSGTRLTVV.

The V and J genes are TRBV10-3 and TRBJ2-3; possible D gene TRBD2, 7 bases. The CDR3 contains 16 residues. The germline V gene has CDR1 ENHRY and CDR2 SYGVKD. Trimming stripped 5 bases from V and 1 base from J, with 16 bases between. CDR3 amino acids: CAISLGGAGRTDTQYF. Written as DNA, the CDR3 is TGTGCCATCAGTCTAGGGGGGGCGGGACGCACAGATACGCAGTATTTT.

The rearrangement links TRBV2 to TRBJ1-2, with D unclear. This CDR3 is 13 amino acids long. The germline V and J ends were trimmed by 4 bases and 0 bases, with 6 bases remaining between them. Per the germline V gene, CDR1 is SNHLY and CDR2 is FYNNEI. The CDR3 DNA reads TGTGCCAGCAGTGGAACAGCTAACTATGGCTACACCTTC. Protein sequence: CASSGTANYGYTF.

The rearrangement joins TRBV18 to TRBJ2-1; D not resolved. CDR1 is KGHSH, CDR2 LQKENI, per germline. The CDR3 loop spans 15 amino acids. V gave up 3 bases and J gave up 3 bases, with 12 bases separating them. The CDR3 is CASSPSGVVYNEQFF. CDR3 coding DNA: TGTGCCAGCTCACCCTCGGGTGTTGTCTACAATGAGCAGTTCTTC. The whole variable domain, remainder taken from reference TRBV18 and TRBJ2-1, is NAGVMQNPRHLVRRRGQEARLRCSPMKGHSHVYWYRQLPEEGLKFMVYLQKENIIDESGMPKERFSAEFPKEGPSILRIQQVVRGDSAAYFCASSPSGVVYNEQFFGPGTRLTVL.

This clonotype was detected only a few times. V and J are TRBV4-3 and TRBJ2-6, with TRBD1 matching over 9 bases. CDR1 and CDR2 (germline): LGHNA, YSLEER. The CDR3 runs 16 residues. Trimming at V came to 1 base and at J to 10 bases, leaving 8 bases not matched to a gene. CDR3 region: CASSQVSGQGWNVLTF. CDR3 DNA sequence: TGCGCCAGCAGCCAAGTCTCGGGACAGGGCTGGAACGTCCTGACTTTC.

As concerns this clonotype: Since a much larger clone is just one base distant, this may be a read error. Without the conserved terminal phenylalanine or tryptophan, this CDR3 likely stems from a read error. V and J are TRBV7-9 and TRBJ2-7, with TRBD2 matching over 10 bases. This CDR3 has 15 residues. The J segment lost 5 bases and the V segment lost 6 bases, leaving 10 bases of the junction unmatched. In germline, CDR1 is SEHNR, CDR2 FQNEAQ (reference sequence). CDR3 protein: CASRKAGGPPDEQYL. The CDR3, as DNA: TGTGCCAGCAGGAAAGCGGGAGGGCCCCCGGACGAGCAGTACTTA.

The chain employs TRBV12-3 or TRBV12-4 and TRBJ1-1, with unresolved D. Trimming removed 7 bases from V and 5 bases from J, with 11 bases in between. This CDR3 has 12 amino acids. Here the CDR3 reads CASTGRGTEAFF. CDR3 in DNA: TGTGCCAGCACGGGTCGGGGAACTGAAGCTTTCTTT.

The CDR3, as DNA: TGTGCCAGCAGTTCAGGAAGACAGTCCTACGAGCAGTACTTC. Translating it yields CASSSGRQSYEQYF. The chain combines TRBV6-5 with TRBJ2-7; possible D gene TRBD1, 5 bases. Germline CDR1 is MNHEY and CDR2 is SVGAGI. V lost 4 bases to trimming and J lost 1 base, with 11 bases between them. This CDR3 comprises 14 residues.

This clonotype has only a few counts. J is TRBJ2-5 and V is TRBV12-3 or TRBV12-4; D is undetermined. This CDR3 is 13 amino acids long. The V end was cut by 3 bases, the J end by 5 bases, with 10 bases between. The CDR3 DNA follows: TGTGCCAGCAGTTTTTCCCTCACGGAGACCCAGTACTTC. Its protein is CASSFSLTETQYF.

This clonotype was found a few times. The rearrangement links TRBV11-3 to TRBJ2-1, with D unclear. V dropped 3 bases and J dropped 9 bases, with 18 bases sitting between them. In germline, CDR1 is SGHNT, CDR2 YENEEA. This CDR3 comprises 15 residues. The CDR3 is CASSFPVASVGEQFF. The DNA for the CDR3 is TGTGCCAGCAGCTTCCCAGTAGCTTCGGTAGGTGAGCAGTTCTTC. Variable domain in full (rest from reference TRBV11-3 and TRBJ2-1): EAGVVQSPRYKIIEKKQPVAFWCNPISGHNTLYWYLQNLGQGPELLIRYENEEAVDDSQLPKDRFSAERLKGVDSTLKIQPAELGDSAVYLCASSFPVASVGEQFFGPGTRLTVL.

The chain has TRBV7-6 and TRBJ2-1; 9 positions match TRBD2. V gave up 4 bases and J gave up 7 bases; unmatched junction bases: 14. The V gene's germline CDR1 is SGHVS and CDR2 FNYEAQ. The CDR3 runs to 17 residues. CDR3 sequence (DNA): TGTGCCAGCAGCTCGAATTTCGCGGGGGGGAATGATAATGAGCAGTTCTTC. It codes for CASSSNFAGGNDNEQFF.

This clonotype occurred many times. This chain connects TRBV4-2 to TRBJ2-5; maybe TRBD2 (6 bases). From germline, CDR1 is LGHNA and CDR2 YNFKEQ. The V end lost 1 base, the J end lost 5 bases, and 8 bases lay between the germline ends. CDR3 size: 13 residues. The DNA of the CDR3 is TGTGCCAGCAGCCAAGTGGAGGGTGAGACCCAGTACTTC. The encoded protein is CASSQVEGETQYF.

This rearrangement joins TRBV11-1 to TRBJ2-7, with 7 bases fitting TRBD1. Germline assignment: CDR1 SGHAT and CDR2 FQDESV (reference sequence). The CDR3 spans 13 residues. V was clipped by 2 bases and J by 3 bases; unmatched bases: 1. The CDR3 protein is CASSLRTGYEQYF. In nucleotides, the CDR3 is TGTGCCAGCAGCTTACGGACAGGCTACGAGCAGTACTTC.

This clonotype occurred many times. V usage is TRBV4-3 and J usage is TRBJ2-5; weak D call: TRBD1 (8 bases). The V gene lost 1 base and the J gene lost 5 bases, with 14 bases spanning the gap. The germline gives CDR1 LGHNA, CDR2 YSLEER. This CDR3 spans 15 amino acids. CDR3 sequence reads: CASSQADRGGETQYF. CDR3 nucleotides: TGCGCCAGCAGCCAAGCCGACAGGGGAGGGGAGACCCAGTACTTC.

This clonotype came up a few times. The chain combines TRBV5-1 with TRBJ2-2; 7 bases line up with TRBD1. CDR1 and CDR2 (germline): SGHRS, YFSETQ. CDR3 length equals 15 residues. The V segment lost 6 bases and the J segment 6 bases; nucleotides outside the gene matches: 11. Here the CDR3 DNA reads TGCGCCAGCACAAGAAGACAGGGTGAGGCCGGGGAGCTGTTTTTT. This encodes CASTRRQGEAGELFF.

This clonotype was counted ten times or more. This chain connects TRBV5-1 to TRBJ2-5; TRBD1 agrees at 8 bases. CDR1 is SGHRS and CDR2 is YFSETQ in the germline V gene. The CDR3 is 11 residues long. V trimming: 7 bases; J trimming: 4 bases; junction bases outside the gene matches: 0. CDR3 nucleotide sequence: TGCGCCAGCGGACAGGGAGAGACCCAGTACTTC. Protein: CASGQGETQYF.

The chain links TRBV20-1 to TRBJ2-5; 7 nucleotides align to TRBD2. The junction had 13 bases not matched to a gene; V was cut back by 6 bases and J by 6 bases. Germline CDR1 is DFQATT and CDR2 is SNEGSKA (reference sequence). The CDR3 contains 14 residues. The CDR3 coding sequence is TGCAGTGCCCCGAACGCAGCGGGGTTAAAGACCCAGTACTTC. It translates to CSAPNAAGLKTQYF.

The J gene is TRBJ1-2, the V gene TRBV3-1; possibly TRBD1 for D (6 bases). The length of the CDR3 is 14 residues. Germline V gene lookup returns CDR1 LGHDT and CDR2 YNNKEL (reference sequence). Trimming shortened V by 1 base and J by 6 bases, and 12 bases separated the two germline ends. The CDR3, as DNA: TGTGCCAGCAGCCAAGTTGGGGGGCATAATGGCTACACCTTC. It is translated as CASSQVGGHNGYTF.

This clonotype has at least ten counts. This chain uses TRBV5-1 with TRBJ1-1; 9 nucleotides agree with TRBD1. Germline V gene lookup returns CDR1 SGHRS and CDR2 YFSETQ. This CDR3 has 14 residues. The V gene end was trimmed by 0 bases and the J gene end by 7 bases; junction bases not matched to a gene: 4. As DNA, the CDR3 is TGCGCCAGCAGCTTGGTCGTGGGACAGGGTGAAGCTTTCTTT. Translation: CASSLVVGQGEAFF.

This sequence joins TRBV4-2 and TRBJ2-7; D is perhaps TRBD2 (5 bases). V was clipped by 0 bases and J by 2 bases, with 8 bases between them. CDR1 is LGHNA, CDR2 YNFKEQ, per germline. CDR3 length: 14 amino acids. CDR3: CASSQDSGTYEQYF. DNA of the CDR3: TGTGCCAGCAGCCAAGACAGCGGTACCTACGAGCAGTACTTC.